A single sample is the source of the 24 T cell receptor beta chains below, sequenced in a study of response to subunit inactivated influenza vaccine. Via MiXCR, TCRdb re-called the RT-PCR reads, giving one row per CDR3 protein. The table records 860,000 or so distinct CDR3 sequences, 21% of them present only once. The starting material was PBMCs from blood, obtained less than 6 days after vaccination. The receptors shown here come from a man aged 45-60 years who received an inactivated influenza vaccine.

The gene calls are TRBV7-9 and TRBJ1-4, with unresolved D. The CDR3 sequence is 17 residues long. Germline assignment: CDR1 SEHNR and CDR2 FQNEAQ (reference sequence). V lost 5 bases to trimming and J lost 6 bases, with 22 bases between them. The CDR3 DNA sequence: TGTGCCAGCAGCCCGCGGGCAAAAACGGGTGAGGATGAAAAACTGTTTTTT. Its protein product is CASSPRAKTGEDEKLFF.

This clonotype has just a few counts. Here the CDR3 DNA reads TGTGCCAGCAGCTTCCCAGGCCGAGGAACCTACAATGAGCAGTTCTTC. This codes for CASSFPGRGTYNEQFF. The rearrangement links TRBV7-9 to TRBJ2-1; D uncertain. Germline loops: CDR1 SEHNR, CDR2 FQNEAQ (reference sequence). V lost 3 bases to trimming and J lost 2 bases, with 14 bases between them. The CDR3 consists of 16 residues.

V gene TRBV27 combines with J gene TRBJ2-1; 14 bases align to TRBD2. Germline V gene sequence: CDR1 MNHEY, CDR2 SMNVEV (reference sequence). The CDR3 sequence is 16 residues long. V trimming: 10 bases; J trimming: 6 bases; junction bases outside the gene matches: 11. The CDR3 DNA reads TGTGCCACCACTCGACCAGGGACTAGCGGGGGCAATGAGCAGTTCTTC. Its translation: CATTRPGTSGGNEQFF.

This rearrangement joins TRBV7-2 to TRBJ1-1; possibly TRBD1 for D (5 bases). Trimming took 7 bases from V and 3 from J, leaving 12 bases between them. The germline V gene has CDR1 SGHTA and CDR2 FQGNSA. CDR3 length: 13 amino acids. The CDR3 here is CASKSRGHTEAFF. CDR3 nucleotides: TGTGCCAGCAAATCGAGGGGTCACACTGAAGCTTTCTTT.

In this sample, this clonotype turned up many times. CDR3 DNA sequence: TGTGCCAGCAGCTTCGGGGGCGTGAACACCGGGGAGCTGTTTTTT. Translation gives CASSFGGVNTGELFF. J is TRBJ2-2 and V is TRBV7-9; tentatively, D is TRBD1 or TRBD2 (6 bases each). CDR1 and CDR2 from the germline V gene are SEHNR and FQNEAQ (reference sequence). The CDR3 has 15 residues. Trimming pared 3 bases from V and 1 base from J, leaving 9 bases between.

The sample holds a few counts of this clonotype. CDR3 protein: CAISEGSGIIQETQYF. DNA of the CDR3: TGTGCCATCAGTGAAGGCAGCGGGATTATACAAGAGACCCAGTACTTC. The chain links TRBV10-3 to TRBJ2-5, with TRBD2 matching over 7 bases. The CDR3 extends over 16 amino acids. Germline CDR1 is ENHRY and CDR2 is SYGVKD. V dropped 3 bases and J dropped 2; count of bases not matched to a gene: 9.

The chain couples TRBV20-1 to TRBJ2-5; 8 bases are a match to TRBD1. The germline V gene has CDR1 DFQATT and CDR2 SNEGSKA (reference sequence). CDR3 length: 14 residues. V gave up 5 bases and J gave up 0 bases; unmatched junction bases: 5. This CDR3 reads CSAEGQGNQETQYF. The CDR3, as DNA: TGCAGTGCTGAAGGACAGGGAAACCAAGAGACCCAGTACTTC.

This clonotype was detected only a few times. The V gene is TRBV4-2, the J gene TRBJ2-5; perhaps TRBD1 as D (5 bases). V was shortened by 3 bases and J by 2 bases, with 16 bases between the two germline ends. This CDR3 comprises 16 residues. CDR1 LGHNA and CDR2 YNFKEQ come from the germline V gene. As DNA, the CDR3 is TGTGCCAGCAGCCAGAATCCCACAGGAGTACAAGAGACCCAGTACTTC. Amino acid sequence: CASSQNPTGVQETQYF.

The chain carries TRBV12-3 or TRBV12-4 and TRBJ1-1, with 8 positions matching TRBD1. V lost 5 bases and J lost 7; bases outside the gene matches: 12. The CDR3 runs to 15 residues. CDR3 sequence (DNA): TGTGCCAGCAGTCTCTACCAGGGGGCGAAGGATGAAGCTTTCTTT. Translated: CASSLYQGAKDEAFF.

This clonotype was counted between two and nine times. The chain links TRBV4-2 to TRBJ2-1, with 9 bases identical to TRBD2. Trimming took 4 bases from V and 4 from J; bases not matched to a gene: 11. CDR1 and CDR2 from the germline V gene are LGHNA and YNFKEQ. The CDR3 totals 17 residues. The CDR3 DNA follows: TGTGCCAGCAGCCCCCGACTAGCGGACGGCGCTTACAATGAGCAGTTCTTC. Its translation is CASSPRLADGAYNEQFF.

The table lists this clonotype with a few counts. This chain links TRBV4-2 with TRBJ2-7; 9 positions agree with TRBD1. Germline CDR1 reads LGHNA; CDR2 reads YNFKEQ. The CDR3 has 18 amino acids. V trimming: 5 bases; J trimming: 2 bases; junction bases outside the gene matches: 16. The CDR3, as DNA: TGTGCCAGCAGCAAACATCCCATAGGACAGGGGAACCCCTACGAGCAGTACTTC. As protein: CASSKHPIGQGNPYEQYF.

The rearrangement joins TRBV2 to TRBJ2-7; D is possibly TRBD2 (5 bases). The CDR3 has 11 residues. CDR1 SNHLY and CDR2 FYNNEI come from the germline V gene. The V end was cut by 6 bases, the J end by 6 bases, with 9 bases between. The chain's CDR3 is CASSVEGEQYF. Here the CDR3 DNA reads TGTGCCAGCAGCGTTGAGGGCGAGCAGTACTTC. The full variable domain, completed using reference TRBV2 and TRBJ2-7, is EPEVTQTPSHQVTQMGQEVILRCVPISNHLYFYWYRQILGQKVEFLVSFYNNEISEKSEIFDDQFSVERPDGSNFTLKIRSTKLEDSAMYFCASSVEGEQYFGPGTRLTVT.

This rearrangement joins TRBV7-7 to TRBJ2-1, with TRBD1 as a possible D gene (6 bases). The CDR3 length is 17 residues. Germline CDR1 and CDR2: SSHAT and FNYEAQ (reference sequence). V was shortened by 5 bases and J by 5 bases, with 22 bases between the two germline ends. The CDR3 spells CASSPHPQGRGNNEQFF. CDR3 DNA sequence: TGTGCCAGCAGCCCTCACCCCCAGGGTAGGGGGAACAATGAGCAGTTCTTC.

V gene TRBV15 combines with J gene TRBJ2-1, with 8 bases aligning to TRBD2. Germline loops: CDR1 LNHNV, CDR2 YYDKDF (reference sequence). With 0 bases clipped from V and 5 bases from J, the junction kept 9 bases outside the gene matches. This CDR3 spans 17 amino acids. CDR3 DNA: TGTGCCACCAGCAGAGATACGGTTAGCGGGGTTCACAATGAGCAGTTCTTC. The encoded protein is CATSRDTVSGVHNEQFF.

The rearrangement uses TRBV10-3 and TRBJ2-7; TRBD2 aligns across 11 bases. Germline-derived CDR1 and CDR2 are ENHRY and SYGVKD. The V and J ends lost 4 bases and 3 bases, in that order; junction bases with no gene match: 5. This CDR3 has 15 residues. The CDR3 DNA reads TGTGCCATCAGTGGAACTAGCGGGAGTTTCTACGAGCAGTACTTC. Translating it yields CAISGTSGSFYEQYF.

In this sample, this clonotype turned up a few times. The chain combines TRBV9 with TRBJ1-1, with unresolved D. The germline V and J ends were trimmed by 5 bases and 1 base, with 9 bases remaining between them. This CDR3 comprises 13 residues. The germline V gene has CDR1 SGDLS and CDR2 YYNGEE. CDR3 nucleotides: TGTGCCAGCAGGCCGCGCTCGAACACTGAAGCTTTCTTT. Its translation: CASRPRSNTEAFF.

This clonotype was observed a few times. The rearrangement uses TRBV12-3 or TRBV12-4 and TRBJ2-2; the D gene is possibly TRBD1 (5 bases). The germline V and J ends were trimmed by 6 bases and 7 bases, with 12 bases remaining between them. The CDR3 length is 13 residues. CDR3 nucleotide sequence: TGTGCCAGCAGCAGACAGCTCGTCGGGGAGCTGTTTTTT. Its protein is CASSRQLVGELFF.

The chain joins TRBV6-5 to TRBJ1-3, with D possibly matching TRBD1 (5 bases). Trimming removed 0 bases from V and 4 bases from J, with 13 bases in between. Germline V CDR1 and CDR2: MNHEY, SVGAGI. This CDR3 is 16 amino acids long. CDR3 loop: CASSYSGEGWGNTIYF. In nucleotides, the CDR3 is TGTGCCAGCAGTTACTCGGGGGAGGGGTGGGGAAACACCATATATTTT.

The rearrangement links TRBV20-1 to TRBJ2-1, with TRBD2 matching over 10 bases. The CDR3 totals 20 residues. Germline V gene sequence: CDR1 DFQATT, CDR2 SNEGSKA (reference sequence). Losses at the gene ends were 2 bases for V and 0 bases for J; bases not matched to a gene: 16. The CDR3 DNA reads as TGCAGTGCTAGAACCTATAGGGCGACTAGCGGGTCGCACTCCTACAATGAGCAGTTCTTC. It translates to CSARTYRATSGSHSYNEQFF.

The gene calls are TRBV10-3 and TRBJ1-5, with D maybe TRBD1 (5 bases). Trimming pared 8 bases from V and 0 bases from J, leaving 8 bases between. The germline V gene has CDR1 ENHRY and CDR2 SYGVKD. The CDR3 loop spans 13 amino acids. The CDR3 reads CAIGGVSNQPQHF. The CDR3 DNA reads as TGTGCCATCGGAGGGGTTAGCAATCAGCCCCAGCATTTT.

The J gene is TRBJ2-5, the V gene TRBV20-1, with D tentatively TRBD2 (7 bases). The CDR3 extends over 14 amino acids. V was cut by 6 bases and J by 1 base, with 15 bases left in between. Germline V gene lookup returns CDR1 DFQATT and CDR2 SNEGSKA (reference sequence). This CDR3 reads CSAKGGGGQETQYF. The CDR3 DNA follows: TGCAGTGCGAAGGGAGGGGGAGGCCAAGAGACCCAGTACTTC.

This clonotype has ten or more counts. The junction does not match germline at one end; this may be a read error. The chain has TRBV5-6 and TRBJ2-2; the match to TRBD1 covers 8 bases. The CDR3 is 14 amino acids. Germline V gene data show CDR1 as SGHDT and CDR2 as YYEEEE. CDR3 nucleotide sequence: TGTGCTAGCAGCCTACGACAGGGGACCGGGGAGCTGTTTTTT. This codes for CASSLRQGTGELFF. The full variable domain, in which reference TRBV5-6 and TRBJ2-2 provide the parts outside the CDR3, is DAGVTQSPTHLIKTRGQQVTLRCSPKSGHDTVSWYQQALGQGPQFIFQYYEEEERQRGNFPDRFSGHQFPNYSSELNVNALLLGDSALYLCASSLRQGTGELFFGEGSRLTVL.

In its sample, this clonotype was seen a few times. The V call is TRBV4-3, the J call TRBJ2-3; D may correspond to TRBD1 or TRBD2 (5 bases each). The CDR3 has 15 residues. V lost 6 bases and J 0 bases, leaving 13 bases between the germline ends. Germline CDR1 reads LGHNA; CDR2 reads YSLEER. The CDR3 DNA sequence: TGCGCCAGCAGTTTGAGGGACGCCAGCACAGATACGCAGTATTTT. Amino acids: CASSLRDASTDTQYF.

This clonotype has just one count. A single base separates this from a much larger clone, so it may be a read error. The chain has TRBV6-5 and TRBJ2-7, with D perhaps given as TRBD1 or TRBD2 (5 bases each). The J call may not be correct, given that the DNA end is closer to TRBJ2-1. Germline lookup yields CDR1 MNHEY and CDR2 SVGAGI. The CDR3 is made up of 13 amino acids. The chain's CDR3 is CASSYSGTYEQFF. In nucleotides, the CDR3 is TGTGCCAGCAGTTACTCCGGGACCTACGAGCAGTTCTTC.